One and the same sample provided the 30 T cell receptor beta chains below, sequenced in a study of shared clonotypes between healthy human individuals. Here immunoSEQ multiplex PCR was the method, and the copy in TCRdb shows in-frame clones only, minus some. The sample yields around 300,000 clones, about nine tenths seen once. What was sequenced was memory CD8+ T cells sorted from blood. Subset here: CD45RO+ cells pooled with CCR7-negative TemRA cells. These receptors were collected from a man aged 18 to 30 in good health.

This rearrangement joins TRBV10-2 to TRBJ1-2, with TRBD1 matching 7 bases. Trimming cost V 4 bases and J 4 bases; bases outside gene matches: 9. The CDR3 spans 15 residues. Germline V gene sequence: CDR1 WSHSY, CDR2 SAAADI. The CDR3 region is CASSAGTAIFYGYTF. CDR3 DNA: TGCGCCAGCAGTGCCGGGACAGCAATATTCTATGGCTACACCTTC.

This chain links TRBV6-6 with TRBJ2-7; weak D call: TRBD1 (5 bases). The CDR3 spans 15 residues. Germline V gives CDR1 MNHNY, CDR2 SVGAGI (reference sequence). V was trimmed by 6 bases and J by 5 bases, leaving 20 bases between them. The DNA for the CDR3 is TGTGCCAGCAGCCCCATCCCCGACAGCTTCGACGAGCAGTACTTC. This codes for CASSPIPDSFDEQYF.

This chain uses TRBV28 with TRBJ2-7; the D is unclear. Germline V gene sequence: CDR1 MDHEN, CDR2 SYDVKM. Trimming took off 8 bases at V and 2 bases at J, with 16 bases between the two ends. The CDR3 runs to 14 residues. The CDR3 here is CASREAFSAYEQYF. The CDR3 DNA reads as TGTGCCAGCCGAGAAGCATTTTCAGCCTACGAGCAGTACTTC.

This clone was recorded once. The gene calls are TRBV9 and TRBJ2-7; D remains ambiguous. From germline, CDR1 is SGDLS and CDR2 YYNGEE. CDR3 size: 15 residues. The V gene lost 0 bases and the J gene lost 0 bases, with 10 bases spanning the gap. In DNA, the CDR3 is TGTGCCAGCAGCGTAGGACCGGGCATCTCCTACGAGCAGTACTTC. Protein: CASSVGPGISYEQYF.

The rearrangement uses TRBV27 and TRBJ2-1; D may be TRBD2 (5 bases). In germline, CDR1 is MNHEY, CDR2 SMNVEV (reference sequence). The CDR3 totals 14 residues. The germline V and J ends were trimmed by 3 bases and 4 bases, with 10 bases remaining between them. The CDR3 loop reads CASSFQGSYNEQFF. In DNA, the CDR3 is TGTGCCAGCAGTTTCCAAGGGAGTTACAATGAGCAGTTCTTC.

This clone was observed a single time. The V gene is TRBV11-2, the J gene TRBJ2-1; D call uncertain. The CDR3 extends over 14 amino acids. Germline V CDR1 and CDR2: SGHAT, FQNNGV. V gave up 2 bases and J gave up 0 bases, with 5 bases separating them. The CDR3 region has the DNA TGTGCCAGCAGCTTATTGGCCTCCTACAATGAGCAGTTCTTC. It encodes CASSLLASYNEQFF.

The chain joins TRBV7-9 to TRBJ2-2; D is unclear. Germline V gene sequence: CDR1 SEHNR, CDR2 FQNEAQ (reference sequence). CDR3 length equals 13 residues. Trimming took off 7 bases at V and 6 bases at J, with 12 bases between the two ends. This CDR3 is CASILSTPGELFF. DNA for the CDR3: TGTGCCAGCATCCTTTCTACGCCCGGGGAGCTGTTTTTT.

The V call is TRBV5-1, the J call TRBJ1-6; 10 bases are a match to TRBD1. This CDR3 comprises 17 residues. J lost 9 bases, V lost 0 bases, and 9 bases had no gene match. Germline V gene data show CDR1 as SGHRS and CDR2 as YFSETQ. CDR3 residues: CASSLVPRDRGGSPLHF. In DNA, the CDR3 is TGCGCCAGCAGCTTGGTCCCCCGGGACAGGGGAGGTTCACCCCTCCACTTT.

V gene TRBV5-6 combines with J gene TRBJ2-3, with D possibly TRBD2 on 6 matching bases. CDR1 is SGHDT and CDR2 is YYEEEE in the germline V gene. This CDR3 has 17 residues. Trimming left V 3 bases short and J 2 bases short, with 19 bases between. The CDR3 is CASSWRARTTSTDTQYF. The CDR3 DNA sequence: TGTGCCAGCAGCTGGAGGGCTCGGACTACTTCCACAGATACGCAGTATTTT.

Written as DNA, the CDR3 is TGTGCCAGCAGCCCCCCTGGCGGGAGGTCTTACGAGCAGTACTTC. Amino acids: CASSPPGGRSYEQYF. This sequence joins TRBV6-4 and TRBJ2-7, with TRBD2 matching over 8 bases. V lost 6 bases, J lost 4 bases, and 11 bases stayed unmatched. The CDR3 totals 15 residues. Germline CDR1 is MRHNA and CDR2 is SNTAGT.

Only a few counts were recorded for this clone. The CDR3 nucleotides read TGTGCCAGCAGTTCAAGCAGACAGGGACTGTACGAGCAGTACTTC. Translating gives CASSSSRQGLYEQYF. This sequence joins TRBV2 and TRBJ2-7; a possible D gene is TRBD1 (7 bases). This CDR3 comprises 15 residues. Germline CDR1 is SNHLY and CDR2 is FYNNEI. The V end lost 5 bases, the J end lost 4 bases, and 18 bases lay between the germline ends.

The chain links TRBV14 to TRBJ2-5, with a weak D call TRBD1 (6 bases). Trimming took off 5 bases at V and 2 bases at J, with 15 bases between the two ends. The CDR3 loop spans 15 amino acids. Germline V gene sequence: CDR1 SGHDN, CDR2 FVKESK. CDR3 nucleotides: TGTGCCAGCAGCGCACAGGGAATCCGTCAAGAGACCCAGTACTTC. It translates to CASSAQGIRQETQYF.

A note on this clone: A much larger clone lies a single base off, so this may be a read error. The V call is TRBV5-6, the J call TRBJ2-7; TRBD1 matches at 7 bases. In germline, CDR1 is SGHDT, CDR2 YYEEEE. The CDR3 sequence is 13 residues long. The ends lost 4 bases at V and 1 base at J; junction bases unmatched: 2. DNA for the CDR3: TGTGCCAGCAGCCCGGGACAGTCCTACGAGCAGTACTTC. Its protein product is CASSPGQSYEQYF.

The CDR3, as DNA: TGTGCCAGCAGTTACTGGGATATCAACACTGAAGCTTTCTTT. This sequence encodes CASSYWDINTEAFF. The chain is built from TRBV6-5 and TRBJ1-1; unclear D gene. CDR3 length: 14 amino acids. Per the germline V gene, CDR1 is MNHEY and CDR2 is SVGAGI. The V gene lost 1 base and the J gene lost 2 bases, with 8 bases spanning the gap.

This chain uses TRBV29-1 with TRBJ2-7, with 10 bases aligning to TRBD2. Trimming removed 2 bases from V and 3 bases from J; junction bases left unmatched: 4. Germline V CDR1 and CDR2: SQVTM, ANQGSEA. This CDR3 spans 14 amino acids. The CDR3 loop is CSVELASGGYEQYF. The CDR3 DNA sequence: TGCAGCGTTGAATTGGCTAGCGGGGGCTACGAGCAGTACTTC.

The rearrangement uses TRBV25-1 and TRBJ1-4; D remains ambiguous. The V gene lost 2 bases and the J gene lost 1 base, with 2 bases spanning the gap. CDR3 length equals 13 residues. The germline gives CDR1 MGHDK, CDR2 SYGVNS. CDR3 in amino acids: CASSEGTNEKLFF. The CDR3 coding sequence is TGTGCCAGCAGTGAAGGAACTAATGAAAAACTGTTTTTT. The full variable domain, rest sourced from reference TRBV25-1 and TRBJ1-4, is EADIYQTPRYLVIGTGKKITLECSQTMGHDKMYWYQQDPGMELHLIHYSYGVNSTEKGDLSSESTVSRIRTEHFPLTLESARPSHTSQYLCASSEGTNEKLFFGSGTQLSVL.

This clone appeared a single time. V and J are TRBV29-1 and TRBJ2-3; D is perhaps TRBD2 (7 bases). The CDR3 extends over 14 amino acids. The germline CDR1 and CDR2 sequences are SQVTM and ANQGSEA. Trimming removed 6 bases at V and 2 bases at J, with 15 bases between. As DNA, the CDR3 is TGCAGCGTAGGACCGGGGGGCCCCACAGATACGCAGTATTTT. Translation: CSVGPGGPTDTQYF.

The rearrangement uses TRBV11-2 and TRBJ2-7; D is uncertain. This CDR3 region has 13 residues. Germline loops: CDR1 SGHAT, CDR2 FQNNGV. Between the trimmed V and J ends, which lost 2 bases and 4 bases, there was a span of 9 bases. The CDR3 bases are TGTGCCAGCAGCTTATTTAACTTTTACGAGCAGTACTTC. Its protein product is CASSLFNFYEQYF.

The chain recombines TRBV4-1 with TRBJ2-7, with 7 bases matching TRBD1. V shed 1 base, J shed 3 bases, and the junction held 6 bases outside the gene matches. The CDR3 covers 15 residues. The germline CDR1 and CDR2 sequences are MGHRA and YSYEKL. CDR3 sequence reads: CASSQVGTEYYEQYF. In DNA form, the CDR3 reads TGCGCCAGCAGCCAAGTGGGGACAGAATACTACGAGCAGTACTTC.

The DNA of the CDR3 is TGCGCCAGCAGCTTGTCAGGGGGGAATCAGCCCCAGCATTTT. Translating gives CASSLSGGNQPQHF. The V call is TRBV5-1, the J call TRBJ1-5, with 7 bases matching TRBD1. The trim removed 1 base at V and 4 bases at J, leaving 2 bases unmatched. Germline lookup yields CDR1 SGHRS and CDR2 YFSETQ. This CDR3 region has 14 residues.

The chain recombines TRBV2 with TRBJ2-7; D not resolved. V was clipped by 6 bases and J by 4 bases, with 10 bases between them. Germline CDR1 reads SNHLY; CDR2 reads FYNNEI. The CDR3 extends over 12 amino acids. CDR3 amino acids: CASRARVYEQYF. CDR3 coding DNA: TGTGCCAGCAGAGCACGGGTATACGAGCAGTACTTC.

CDR3 region: CASSLDEGPHGYTF. The CDR3 bases are TGTGCCAGCAGCTTAGATGAGGGTCCCCATGGCTACACCTTC. The J gene is TRBJ1-2, the V gene TRBV7-9; D remains unclear. V lost 1 base to trimming and J lost 6 bases, with 12 bases between them. Germline assignment: CDR1 SEHNR and CDR2 FQNEAQ (reference sequence). The CDR3 sequence is 14 residues long. The whole variable domain, remainder taken from reference TRBV7-9 and TRBJ1-2, is DTGVSQNPRHKITKRGQNVTFRCDPISEHNRLYWYRQTLGQGPEFLTYFQNEAQLEKSRLLSDRFSAERPKGSFSTLEIQRTEQGDSAMYLCASSLDEGPHGYTFGSGTRLTVV.

V and J are TRBV4-1 and TRBJ2-3; weak D call: TRBD2 (5 bases). The CDR3 has 17 residues. The V end lost 2 bases, the J end lost 2 bases, and 17 bases lay between the germline ends. CDR1 MGHRA and CDR2 YSYEKL come from the germline V gene. CDR3 sequence reads: CASSQPRVGSNTDTQYF. CDR3 coding DNA: TGCGCCAGCAGCCAACCAAGGGTGGGGAGCAACACAGATACGCAGTATTTT.

V and J are TRBV28 and TRBJ2-7; 8 bases line up with TRBD1. J lost 2 bases, V lost 5 bases, and 2 bases had no gene match. Germline CDR1 is MDHEN and CDR2 is SYDVKM. This CDR3 has 13 amino acids. CDR3 loop: CASSRTGPYEQYF. DNA of the CDR3: TGTGCCAGCAGTAGGACAGGGCCCTACGAGCAGTACTTC.

V gene TRBV28 combines with J gene TRBJ2-7; possible D gene TRBD1, 5 bases. The CDR3 is made up of 14 amino acids. Germline V lookup: CDR1 MDHEN, CDR2 SYDVKM. V was shortened by 6 bases and J by 1 base, with 13 bases between the two germline ends. CDR3 amino acids: CASSQGLTSYEQYF. CDR3 DNA sequence: TGTGCCAGCAGCCAGGGCCTCACATCCTACGAGCAGTACTTC.

The chain links TRBV5-6 to TRBJ2-3, with no clear D. V dropped 0 bases and J dropped 5 bases, with 4 bases sitting between them. The germline CDR1 and CDR2 sequences are SGHDT and YYEEEE. The CDR3 runs 12 residues. Here the CDR3 DNA reads TGTGCCAGCAGCTTGGAAGAAGATACGCAGTATTTT. Translation gives CASSLEEDTQYF.

A word on this clone: At one of its ends the junction is not consistent with the germline gene, which may arise from a read error. The chain combines TRBV2 with TRBJ2-7; D is uncertain. The CDR3 is 13 residues long. Looked up from germline, CDR1 is SNHLY and CDR2 is FYNNEI. The CDR3 protein is CASSEALRDEQYF. The CDR3 coding sequence is TGTGCCAGCAGTGAAGCGCTTAGAGACGAACAGTACTTC.

The genes are TRBV27 and TRBJ2-5, with D perhaps matching TRBD2 (6 bases). This CDR3 contains 13 residues. Germline-derived CDR1 and CDR2 are MNHEY and SMNVEV (reference sequence). With 3 bases removed from V and 5 bases from J, the gap between germline ends came to 10 bases. The CDR3 protein is CASSFGGSETQYF. In DNA, the CDR3 is TGTGCCAGCAGTTTCGGGGGAAGCGAGACCCAGTACTTC.

The gene calls are TRBV11-2 and TRBJ2-7; maybe TRBD2 (6 bases). This CDR3 has 14 residues. Germline CDR1 reads SGHAT; CDR2 reads FQNNGV. Deletions cut 4 bases from V and 3 bases from J, with 13 bases between. CDR3 nucleotides: TGTGCCAGCAGCTCCCGGGCGGGGCTCTACGAGCAGTACTTC. This sequence encodes CASSSRAGLYEQYF.

The chain carries TRBV29-1 and TRBJ2-1; D remains unclear. Germline values: CDR1 SQVTM, CDR2 ANQGSEA. The CDR3 has 11 amino acids. V was trimmed by 6 bases and J by 8 bases, leaving 11 bases between them. As DNA, the CDR3 is TGCAGCGTCATGGTGGCGGATGAGCAGTTCTTC. This translates into CSVMVADEQFF.